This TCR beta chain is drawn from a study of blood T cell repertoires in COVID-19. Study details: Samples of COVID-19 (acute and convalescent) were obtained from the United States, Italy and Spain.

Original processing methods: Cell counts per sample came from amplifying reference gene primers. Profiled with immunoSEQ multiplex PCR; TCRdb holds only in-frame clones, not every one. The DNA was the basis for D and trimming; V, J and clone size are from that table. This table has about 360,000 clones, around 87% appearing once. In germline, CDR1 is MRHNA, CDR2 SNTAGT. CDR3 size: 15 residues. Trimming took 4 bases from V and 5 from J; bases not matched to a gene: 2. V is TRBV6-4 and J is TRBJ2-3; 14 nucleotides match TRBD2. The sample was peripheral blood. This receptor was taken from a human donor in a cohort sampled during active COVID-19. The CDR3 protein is CASSAGTSGGDTQYF. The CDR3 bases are TGTGCCAGCAGTGCTGGGACTAGCGGGGGAGATACGCAGTATTTT.